Below are 30 T cell receptor beta chains sequenced from a single sample in a study of blood T cells in healthy people across ages. With a J-beta primer mix and a sample-barcoded 5' primer, a second PCR ran 7 to 11 cycles. MiXCR was run by TCRdb on the 5' RACE reads, yielding one entry per CDR3 protein. The top ten hold approximately 31% of the sample, which has about 640,000 distinct CDR3 sequences, around 41% seen once. Sequenced sample: blood. These receptor sequences come from a man older than 75 in good health.

To note about this clonotype: A read error may produce the germline difference seen at one junction end. The rearrangement joins TRBV29-1 to TRBJ1-2; D might be TRBD1 (6 bases). Looked up from germline, CDR1 is SQVTM and CDR2 is ANQGSEA. CDR3 length: 11 amino acids. CDR3 nucleotide sequence: TGCAGCGGTGAAGGGACACATGGCTACACCTTC. Encoded protein: CSGEGTHGYTF.

The V and J genes are TRBV20-1 and TRBJ2-3; TRBD2 is a possible D gene (6 bases). From germline, CDR1 is DFQATT and CDR2 SNEGSKA (reference sequence). V dropped 5 bases and J dropped 4 bases, with 13 bases sitting between them. The CDR3 is made up of 13 amino acids. CDR3 sequence (DNA): TGCAGTGCTCCTAGCGAGAATTCAGATACGCAGTATTTT. Its translation is CSAPSENSDTQYF.

In DNA form, the CDR3 reads TGTGCCATTTCCGGGACAGCAACCTACAATGAGCAGTACTTC. Protein product: CAISGTATYNEQYF. This chain connects TRBV2 to TRBJ2-1, with TRBD1 identical over 7 bases. The J call is doubtful: the DNA matches TRBJ2-7 better. This CDR3 is 14 amino acids long. Germline V gives CDR1 SNHLY, CDR2 FYNNEI.

The CDR3 nucleotides read TGTGCCAGCAGCCTCACCACGGGACTAGCGGGAGTAGAGCAGTTCTTC. Its translation: CASSLTTGLAGVEQFF. The chain links TRBV9 to TRBJ2-1; 14 bases match TRBD2. Germline V gene lookup returns CDR1 SGDLS and CDR2 YYNGEE. The CDR3 consists of 16 residues. The J segment lost 10 bases and the V segment lost 4 bases, leaving 10 bases of the junction unmatched.

This clonotype showed up just a few times. J is TRBJ1-6 and V is TRBV4-3, with a tentative D call TRBD1 (6 bases). The CDR3 is 15 residues long. Germline V gives CDR1 LGHNA, CDR2 YSLEER. Trimming took 2 bases from V and 9 from J, leaving 14 bases between them. The CDR3 is CASSQRLTGPSPLHF. The DNA for the CDR3 is TGCGCCAGCAGCCAACGGTTGACAGGCCCTTCACCCCTCCACTTT.

The chain carries TRBV6-2 or TRBV6-3 and TRBJ2-3, with TRBD2 as a possible D gene (6 bases). Germline V CDR1 and CDR2: MNHEY, SVGEGT. This CDR3 comprises 17 residues. Trimming cost V 6 bases and J 5 bases, with 24 bases left between them. Here the CDR3 DNA reads TGTGCCAGCAGCCCCGGACGAGCGGGCAAAAGGGAAGATACGCAGTATTTT. It is translated as CASSPGRAGKREDTQYF.

V gene TRBV9 combines with J gene TRBJ2-5; 13 nucleotides align to TRBD2. The CDR3 sequence is 16 residues long. Germline values: CDR1 SGDLS, CDR2 YYNGEE. V was pared by 4 bases and J by 0 bases, with 3 bases of the junction left unmatched. CDR3 region: CASSSGLAGYQETQYF. In DNA, the CDR3 is TGTGCCAGCAGCTCGGGACTAGCGGGGTACCAAGAGACCCAGTACTTC.

The chain carries TRBV12-3 or TRBV12-4 and TRBJ2-5; 11 bases map to TRBD2. V gave up 3 bases and J gave up 11 bases; unmatched junction bases: 11. This CDR3 contains 15 residues. The CDR3 here is CASSFSGRAQVEQYF. Written as DNA, the CDR3 is TGTGCCAGCAGTTTTAGCGGGAGGGCCCAGGTTGAGCAGTACTTC.

The V call is TRBV5-1, the J call TRBJ2-7; 8 bases line up with TRBD1. The CDR3 runs 16 residues. V was clipped by 0 bases and J by 1 base; unmatched bases: 6. Germline V gene sequence: CDR1 SGHRS, CDR2 YFSETQ. The CDR3 DNA reads TGCGCCAGCAGCTTGGGGACAGGGAAAGTATCCTACGAGCAGTACTTC. This sequence encodes CASSLGTGKVSYEQYF.

V is TRBV12-3 or TRBV12-4 and J is TRBJ2-3; 10 nucleotides line up with TRBD1. With 2 bases clipped from V and 2 bases from J, the junction kept 4 bases outside the gene matches. CDR3 length equals 16 residues. This CDR3 reads CASSLRDRGYTDTQYF. Written as DNA, the CDR3 is TGTGCCAGCAGTTTAAGGGACAGGGGTTACACAGATACGCAGTATTTT.

The rearrangement links TRBV27 to TRBJ2-5; 9 bases are shared with TRBD1. Trimming cost V 6 bases and J 5 bases; bases outside gene matches: 4. CDR3 size: 13 residues. CDR1 is MNHEY, CDR2 SMNVEV, per germline (reference sequence). In DNA, the CDR3 is TGTGCCAGCAGGATAGACAGGGGGGAGACCCAGTACTTC. Its translation is CASRIDRGETQYF.

This clonotype appeared once. The J gene is TRBJ2-1, the V gene TRBV20-1; 9 bases map to TRBD2. With V trimmed by 0 bases and J by 2 bases, 8 bases remained unmatched. This CDR3 is 17 amino acids long. Germline lookup yields CDR1 DFQATT and CDR2 SNEGSKA (reference sequence). The CDR3 DNA follows: TGCAGTGCTAGAGATCGAGGTGTAGCGGGGGCCTACAATGAGCAGTTCTTC. This codes for CSARDRGVAGAYNEQFF.

In nucleotides, the CDR3 is TGTGCCAGCAGCGTACAATCCGGGGGGACTTACAATGAGCAGTTCTTC. Translation: CASSVQSGGTYNEQFF. The chain couples TRBV9 to TRBJ2-1; 7 positions agree with TRBD2. This CDR3 contains 16 residues. V trimming: 1 base; J trimming: 4 bases; junction bases outside the gene matches: 8. Germline V gene data show CDR1 as SGDLS and CDR2 as YYNGEE.

The chain has TRBV15 and TRBJ2-7, with a tentative D call TRBD2 (5 bases). The CDR3 runs to 13 residues. Germline V gene sequence: CDR1 LNHNV, CDR2 YYDKDF (reference sequence). The V end was cut by 8 bases, the J end by 6 bases, with 17 bases between. The CDR3 reads CATALGVVAEQYF. CDR3 sequence (DNA): TGTGCCACCGCCCTCGGGGTCGTAGCCGAGCAGTACTTC. The variable domain in full, completed from reference TRBV15 and TRBJ2-7, reads DAMVIQNPRYQVTQFGKPVTLSCSQTLNHNVMYWYQQKSSQAPKLLFHYYDKDFNNEADTPDNFQSRRPNTSFCFLDIRSPGLGDTAMYLCATALGVVAEQYFGPGTRLTVT.

The gene calls are TRBV3-1 and TRBJ2-5; D is unclear. Germline-derived CDR1 and CDR2 are LGHDT and YNNKEL (reference sequence). V lost 0 bases and J 5 bases, leaving 4 bases between the germline ends. This CDR3 region has 12 residues. The CDR3 bases are TGTGCCAGCAGCCAAGAGATGGAGACCCAGTACTTC. Its protein is CASSQEMETQYF.

V and J are TRBV4-2 and TRBJ2-1; D is uncertain. The CDR3 consists of 16 residues. Deletions cut 0 bases from V and 7 bases from J, with 16 bases between. CDR1 is LGHNA, CDR2 YNFKEQ, per germline. The CDR3 reads CASSQEVAGLGNEQFF. The CDR3, as DNA: TGTGCCAGCAGCCAAGAGGTAGCCGGCTTGGGTAATGAGCAGTTCTTC.

The rearrangement links TRBV6-2 or TRBV6-3 to TRBJ2-5; D unclear. This CDR3 has 14 residues. Germline assignment: CDR1 MNHEY and CDR2 SVGEGT. The V end was cut by 0 bases, the J end by 5 bases, with 10 bases between. Here the CDR3 DNA reads TGTGCCAGCAGTTACTCTAGGGTTGGCGAGACCCAGTACTTC. Its translation: CASSYSRVGETQYF.

This clonotype has ten or more counts. This chain links TRBV6-2 or TRBV6-3 with TRBJ2-3; TRBD2 might be the D (6 bases). The CDR3 totals 13 residues. Trimming stripped 8 bases from V and 0 bases from J, with 9 bases between. Germline V gene data show CDR1 as MNHEY and CDR2 as SVGEGT. The CDR3 loop is CASRGASTDTQYF. CDR3 DNA sequence: TGTGCCAGCCGCGGGGCTAGCACAGATACGCAGTATTTT.

This clonotype has more than one count but fewer than ten. CDR3 region: CASSYPDTQYF. CDR3 sequence (DNA): TGTGCCAGCAGTTACCCGGATACGCAGTATTTT. The chain carries TRBV6-2 or TRBV6-3 and TRBJ2-3; D gene ambiguous. V lost 2 bases and J lost 6, with 3 bases in between. The CDR3 runs 11 residues. CDR1 is MNHEY and CDR2 is SVGEGT in the germline V gene.

This clonotype was observed a single time. The chain uses TRBV28 and TRBJ2-7; D is possibly TRBD1 (5 bases). Germline CDR1 MDHEN, CDR2 SYDVKM. The CDR3 contains 12 residues. V lost 7 bases to trimming and J lost 3 bases, with 10 bases between them. The CDR3 spells CASTTGFYEQYF. CDR3 DNA sequence: TGTGCCAGCACCACAGGCTTCTACGAGCAGTACTTC.

This clonotype was observed a handful of times. The chain employs TRBV4-1 and TRBJ2-7; possible D gene TRBD2, 6 bases. This CDR3 spans 16 amino acids. CDR1 and CDR2 from the germline V gene are MGHRA and YSYEKL. Trimming left V 0 bases short and J 0 bases short, with 12 bases between. The CDR3 sequence is CASSQEPGLLSYEQYF. DNA for the CDR3: TGCGCCAGCAGCCAAGAGCCGGGACTTCTCTCCTACGAGCAGTACTTC.

The DNA for the CDR3 is TGTGCCAGCAGTTACTCGTGGGGGACCCGAAACTATGGCTACACCTTC. Protein product: CASSYSWGTRNYGYTF. The gene calls are TRBV6-5 and TRBJ1-2, with D perhaps TRBD1 (5 bases). V was pared by 0 bases and J by 2 bases, with 13 bases between. CDR3 length: 16 residues. In germline, CDR1 is MNHEY, CDR2 SVGAGI.

This sequence joins TRBV18 and TRBJ2-7, with D possibly being TRBD1 or TRBD2 (5 bases each). The CDR3 totals 15 residues. V lost 5 bases and J 0 bases, leaving 14 bases between the germline ends. The germline gives CDR1 KGHSH, CDR2 LQKENI. The CDR3 DNA sequence: TGTGCCAGCTCAACGGGACCCTCCACCTCCTACGAGCAGTACTTC. It is translated as CASSTGPSTSYEQYF.

V gene TRBV20-1 combines with J gene TRBJ2-1; possible D gene TRBD2, 5 bases. The CDR3 is 13 residues long. V gave up 4 bases and J gave up 4 bases, with 11 bases separating them. Germline V CDR1 and CDR2: DFQATT, SNEGSKA (reference sequence). CDR3 DNA sequence: TGCAGTGCTAAGGGCGCGGGTTACAATGAGCAGTTCTTC. Amino acids: CSAKGAGYNEQFF.

This chain joins TRBV12-3 or TRBV12-4 and TRBJ1-3, with 7 bases fitting TRBD1. This CDR3 is 18 amino acids long. Trimming at V came to 7 bases and at J to 4 bases, leaving 19 bases not matched to a gene. CDR3 nucleotide sequence: TGTGCCAGCACCCTCTCCGGGACAGCAACAAGGTCCGGAAACACCATATATTTT. Protein sequence: CASTLSGTATRSGNTIYF.

This clonotype was found a few times. The chain has TRBV29-1 and TRBJ2-7; TRBD1 is a possible D gene (5 bases). Germline values: CDR1 SQVTM, CDR2 ANQGSEA. Trimming removed 6 bases from V and 6 bases from J, with 18 bases in between. CDR3 size: 13 residues. CDR3 amino acids: CSVKDSAYIEQYF. CDR3 nucleotides: TGCAGCGTAAAAGACAGTGCTTACATCGAGCAGTACTTC.

Comment on this clonotype: A much more abundant neighbour one base away suggests this may be a read error. This chain connects TRBV12-3 or TRBV12-4 to TRBJ2-5; D is perhaps TRBD2 (7 bases). This CDR3 has 14 residues. The CDR3: CTSSFGGRAETQYF. The DNA for the CDR3 is TGTACCAGCAGTTTCGGGGGGCGCGCGGAGACCCAGTACTTC.

The V call is TRBV30, the J call TRBJ2-3; D may be TRBD1 (5 bases). This CDR3 is built from 12 residues. Per the germline V gene, CDR1 is GTSNPN and CDR2 is SVGIG (reference sequence). The V end was cut by 8 bases, the J end by 3 bases, with 12 bases between. DNA for the CDR3: TGTGCCCGAACCCAGGGAACAGATACGCAGTATTTT. It encodes CARTQGTDTQYF.

This clonotype has more than one count but fewer than ten. The chain employs TRBV7-2 and TRBJ1-2; D call uncertain. The CDR3 covers 13 residues. In germline, CDR1 is SGHTA, CDR2 FQGNSA. V was shortened by 2 bases and J by 7 bases, with 11 bases between the two germline ends. The DNA of the CDR3 is TGTGCCAGCAGCTTATTCCCCAGCGGTGGCTACACCTTC. Translation gives CASSLFPSGGYTF.

Note on this clonotype: An end of the junction does not agree with germline; a read error may underlie this. The V call is TRBV13, the J call TRBJ1-5; no reliable D call. The CDR3 consists of 13 residues. The germline gives CDR1 PRHDT, CDR2 FYEKMQ (reference sequence). CDR3 sequence reads: CASSVGSGDAQHF. CDR3 nucleotides: TGTGCCAGCAGCGTAGGAAGCGGCGACGCCCAGCATTTT.